These T cell receptor beta chains were read from a single sample in a study of T cell changes during pregnancy in multiple sclerosis. Clones were sequenced by immunoSEQ multiplex PCR, and TCRdb holds only the in-frame ones, with some missing. The table shows 65,000 to 85,000 clones, with about 92% occurring only once. The material sequenced was CD4+ T cells from peripheral blood mononuclear cells, taken before pregnancy. Receptors were obtained from a female donor with multiple sclerosis, enrolled in a pregnancy study. CDR3s include the opening cysteine and the closing phenylalanine or tryptophan. A D gene is named only where the DNA matches it firmly.

V: TRBV5-1
J: TRBJ1-3
D: .
CDR3: CASRREGSGNTIYF

V: TRBV18
J: TRBJ2-7
D: TRBD1
CDR3: CASSARDSSYEQYF

V: TRBV5-4
J: TRBJ2-3
D: TRBD2
CDR3: CASSFGLAGTDTQYF

V: TRBV5-1
J: TRBJ2-5
D: .
CDR3: CASSPPAGQRWETQYF

V: TRBV5-1
J: TRBJ1-2
D: TRBD1
CDR3: CASSDGGQGSLGYTF

V: TRBV10-3
J: TRBJ1-5
D: .
CDR3: CAIRPGGDNQPQHF

V: TRBV18
J: TRBJ2-1
D: TRBD2
CDR3: CASSPFATSGRSSSYNEQFF

V: TRBV18
J: TRBJ1-4
D: .
CDR3: CASSRTSVPGEKLFF

V: TRBV30
J: TRBJ2-1
D: .
CDR3: CAFDRSSYNEQFF

V: TRBV5-6
J: TRBJ2-1
D: TRBD2
CDR3: CASSRVSGGVNEQFF

V: TRBV5-1
J: TRBJ1-2
D: TRBD1
CDR3: CASSSQGAGYGYTF

V: TRBV6-1
J: TRBJ1-1
D: .
CDR3: CASKGGEAFF

V: TRBV7-9
J: TRBJ2-1
D: .
CDR3: CASSPTVSYNEQFF

V: TRBV10-3
J: TRBJ2-2
D: TRBD1
CDR3: CAISYKTGGLNTGELFF

V: TRBV2
J: TRBJ2-7
D: TRBD2
CDR3: CASRVGREYYEQYF

V: TRBV7-9
J: TRBJ1-1
D: .
CDR3: CASSLLSDTEAFF

V: TRBV28
J: TRBJ2-2
D: TRBD1
CDR3: CASSPPRGLNTGELFF

V: TRBV5-1
J: TRBJ1-2
D: TRBD1
CDR3: CASSLPGQNYGYTF

V: TRBV19
J: TRBJ2-1
D: TRBD2
CDR3: CASEGGGGYNERFF

V: TRBV5-4
J: TRBJ2-7
D: .
CDR3: CASSSGQKPYEQYF

V: TRBV5-1
J: TRBJ1-3
D: .
CDR3: CASSLGGQIASGNTIYF

V: TRBV10-3
J: TRBJ1-6
D: TRBD1
CDR3: CAIRGTGSSYNSPLHF

V: TRBV7-2
J: TRBJ2-1
D: .
CDR3: CASSINTRYNEQFF

V: TRBV18
J: TRBJ1-5
D: TRBD1
CDR3: CASAAGGSNQPQHF

V: TRBV11-3
J: TRBJ2-3
D: .
CDR3: CASSFQGSTDTQYF

V: TRBV7-9
J: TRBJ2-1
D: .
CDR3: CASSLAGGDNEQFF

V: TRBV7-8
J: TRBJ2-7
D: TRBD2
CDR3: CASSLREGRRDEQYF

V: TRBV29-1
J: TRBJ2-3
D: .
CDR3: CSVARTSLSTDTQYF

V: TRBV10-3
J: TRBJ2-2
D: TRBD1
CDR3: CAIRSDRGRSDGELFF

V: TRBV9
J: TRBJ2-2
D: .
CDR3: CASSPRARENTGELFF

V: TRBV2
J: TRBJ2-7
D: .
CDR3: CASSGQGGFYEQYF

V: TRBV7-3
J: TRBJ2-1
D: .
CDR3: CASSPNYYNEQFF

V: TRBV7-7
J: TRBJ2-7
D: .
CDR3: CAGSLGAQGYEQYF

V: TRBV2
J: TRBJ1-2
D: .
CDR3: CASSGVAAENYGYTF

V: TRBV10-3
J: TRBJ1-2
D: TRBD1
CDR3: CAISVDRGGDGYTF

V: TRBV27
J: TRBJ1-2
D: TRBD1
CDR3: CASSFLRGAENYGYTF

V: TRBV6-5
J: TRBJ1-2
D: TRBD1
CDR3: CASRTATGAYGYTF

V: TRBV4-2
J: TRBJ2-7
D: TRBD2
CDR3: CASSPRLAGGRSYEQYF

V: TRBV5-1
J: TRBJ2-1
D: TRBD2
CDR3: CASSSGGGAGSYNEQFF

V: TRBV18
J: TRBJ2-1
D: TRBD1
CDR3: CASSSRDRGIDEQFF